This T cell receptor (beta chain) originates from a study of blood T cell repertoires in COVID-19. This clone was found once. The CDR3 is made up of 14 amino acids. V was clipped by 4 bases and J by 5 bases; unmatched bases: 4. Germline V lookup: CDR1 SGDLS, CDR2 YYNGEE. Measured with immunoSEQ multiplex PCR; TCRdb has only the in-frame clones, and not every one. The data show some 180,000 clones, roughly 80% seen once. The chain carries TRBV9 and TRBJ1-5, with 9 bases fitting TRBD1. The receptor was derived from a man aged 45-60 years who had recovered from COVID-19. Material for sequencing was peripheral blood. The CDR3 spells CASSRDRVDQPQHF. DNA of the CDR3: TGTGCCAGCAGCCGGGACAGGGTAGATCAGCCCCAGCATTTT.